One sample yielded the 6 T cell receptor beta chains listed below, sequenced in a study of CD8 T cells in Susac syndrome. A quantity of about 0.5 to 1 ug RNA underwent reverse transcription using random hexamers. TCRdb reanalysed the immunoSEQ multiplex PCR reads using MiXCR and keeps one entry per CDR3 protein. The table records 90,000 to 110,000 distinct CDR3 sequences, less than 97% of them present only once. The source material was CD4+ T cells from PBMCs. These receptors all stem from a human donor in good health.

This clonotype was picked up one time. The J gene is TRBJ2-1, the V gene TRBV5-1; weak D call: TRBD2 (6 bases). This CDR3 comprises 14 residues. Looked up from germline, CDR1 is SGHRS and CDR2 is YFSETQ. Between the trimmed V and J ends, which lost 4 bases and 6 bases, there was a span of 14 bases. The CDR3 loop reads CASSGENGSNEQFF. CDR3 nucleotide sequence: TGCGCCAGCAGCGGCGAGAACGGGAGCAATGAGCAGTTCTTC.

This rearrangement joins TRBV6-2 or TRBV6-3 to TRBJ2-7, with TRBD1 matching 7 bases. Germline V gene sequence: CDR1 MNHEY, CDR2 SVGEGT. The J segment lost 2 bases and the V segment lost 7 bases, leaving 8 bases of the junction unmatched. The CDR3 runs 14 residues. For the CDR3, the DNA is TGTGCCAGCACCCAAGACGGGACAGCCTACGAGCAGTACTTC. Amino acids: CASTQDGTAYEQYF.

The chain recombines TRBV6-2 or TRBV6-3 with TRBJ2-3; 7 nucleotides match TRBD2. Germline CDR1 is MNHEY and CDR2 is SVGEGT. The CDR3 is 15 residues long. Trimming took 8 bases from V and 0 from J; bases not matched to a gene: 8. This chain's CDR3 is CASGPAGVSTDTQYF. CDR3 nucleotide sequence: TGTGCCAGCGGTCCGGCGGGAGTTAGCACAGATACGCAGTATTTT.

This clonotype has just one count. CDR3 region: CSVEGLGTGNSGNTIYF. CDR3 DNA sequence: TGCAGCGTTGAAGGCCTGGGGACAGGGAACTCTGGAAACACCATATATTTT. The chain has TRBV29-1 and TRBJ1-3, with 9 bases that match TRBD1. V dropped 1 base and J dropped 0; count of bases not matched to a gene: 7. This CDR3 comprises 17 residues. The germline V gene has CDR1 SQVTM and CDR2 ANQGSEA.

The chain has TRBV24-1 and TRBJ1-2, with a possible D match to TRBD1 (5 bases). Trimming took off 0 bases at V and 6 bases at J, with 16 bases between the two ends. CDR1 KGHDR and CDR2 SFDVKD come from the germline V gene. The CDR3 consists of 16 residues. CDR3 coding DNA: TGTGCCACCAGTGATTTGGGGGGAAAAGGATTGGATGGCTACACCTTC. Its protein product is CATSDLGGKGLDGYTF.

The chain has TRBV11-2 and TRBJ2-3; D could derive from TRBD1 or TRBD2 (6 bases each). Germline V lookup: CDR1 SGHAT, CDR2 FQNNGV. The germline V and J ends were trimmed by 2 bases and 2 bases, with 17 bases remaining between them. This CDR3 is built from 17 residues. Here the CDR3 reads CASSLLLGGRTTDTQYF. The CDR3 DNA is TGTGCCAGCAGCTTACTCCTAGGGGGGCGGACCACAGATACGCAGTATTTT. Full variable domain (outside the CDR3, taken from reference TRBV11-2 and TRBJ2-3): EAGVAQSPRYKIIEKRQSVAFWCNPISGHATLYWYQQILGQGPKLLIQFQNNGVVDDSQLPKDRFSAERLKGVDSTLKIQPAKLEDSAVYLCASSLLLGGRTTDTQYFGPGTRLTVL.